Below, 31 T cell receptor beta chains from the same sample are listed, as sequenced in a study of cytomegalovirus exposure and HLA in healthy donors. It was with 60 Vbeta and 13 Jbeta primers that the PCR ran. Clones were read by immunoSEQ multiplex PCR, and TCRdb kept only the in-frame ones, dropping some. The sample consists of over 150,000 clones, roughly four fifths of them appearing once. The sample consisted of PBMCs. The receptors stem from a man in his fifties in good health and CMV-seronegative.

This clone was observed a few times. The rearrangement links TRBV5-1 to TRBJ1-1; D is perhaps TRBD1 (6 bases). V lost 3 bases and J 3 bases, leaving 18 bases between the germline ends. Germline assignment: CDR1 SGHRS and CDR2 YFSETQ. The CDR3 extends over 16 amino acids. Written as DNA, the CDR3 is TGCGCCAGCAGCTCCCACCCGGGGAGGGGGTACACTGAAGCTTTCTTT. Protein product: CASSSHPGRGYTEAFF.

This chain's CDR3 is CASSRDFSSGNTIYF. DNA for the CDR3: TGTGCCAGCAGTCGTGACTTTAGCTCTGGAAACACCATATATTTT. This chain joins TRBV6-1 and TRBJ1-3; unclear D gene. V was trimmed by 5 bases and J by 0 bases, leaving 11 bases between them. This CDR3 is built from 15 residues. Per the germline V gene, CDR1 is MNHNS and CDR2 is SASEGT.

The chain links TRBV5-1 to TRBJ2-2; TRBD1 is a possible D gene (5 bases). The CDR3 has 16 amino acids. The V end was cut by 0 bases, the J end by 0 bases, with 9 bases between. Germline CDR1 and CDR2: SGHRS and YFSETQ. The CDR3 coding sequence is TGCGCCAGCAGCTTGGAAGGCAGGGCGAACACCGGGGAGCTGTTTTTT. Its translation: CASSLEGRANTGELFF.

The chain combines TRBV7-3 with TRBJ2-5, with a tentative D call TRBD2 (6 bases). CDR1 and CDR2 (germline): SGHTA, FQGTGA. The CDR3 totals 13 residues. Trimming shortened V by 5 bases and J by 3 bases, and 10 bases separated the two germline ends. Here the CDR3 reads CASSTGREETQYF. The CDR3 DNA is TGTGCCAGCAGCACCGGGAGAGAAGAGACCCAGTACTTC.

This clone was counted a single time. The rearrangement uses TRBV11-3 and TRBJ2-7, with a tentative D call TRBD1 (5 bases). Trimming cost V 1 base and J 3 bases, with 13 bases left between them. The germline V gene has CDR1 SGHNT and CDR2 YENEEA. This CDR3 spans 15 amino acids. In DNA, the CDR3 is TGTGCCAGCAGCTTAGGCGACAGTCCGTTCTACGAGCAGTACTTC. Encoded protein: CASSLGDSPFYEQYF.

V usage is TRBV5-5 and J usage is TRBJ1-5; possible D gene TRBD1, 5 bases. Trimming pared 4 bases from V and 6 bases from J, leaving 14 bases between. This CDR3 has 14 amino acids. Germline CDR1 is SGHKS and CDR2 is YYEKEE (reference sequence). This chain's CDR3 is CASSGVGGGQPQHF. DNA for the CDR3: TGTGCCAGCAGCGGGGTCGGGGGAGGTCAGCCCCAGCATTTT.

The J gene is TRBJ2-7, the V gene TRBV2, with TRBD2 matching over 7 bases. Germline V gene data show CDR1 as SNHLY and CDR2 as FYNNEI. This CDR3 is built from 14 residues. Unmatched junction bases numbered 4, after V lost 3 bases and J lost 2 bases. CDR3 coding DNA: TGTGCCAGCAGTGAGAATAGCGGGCCCTACGAGCAGTACTTC. Translated: CASSENSGPYEQYF.

The CDR3 nucleotides read TGTGCCAGCAGTGAAGGTATTGGGGCGTACCAAGAGACCCAGTACTTC. Encoded protein: CASSEGIGAYQETQYF. The V and J genes are TRBV25-1 and TRBJ2-5, with D possibly TRBD1 on 5 matching bases. The CDR3 length is 16 residues. The germline V gene encodes CDR1 MGHDK and CDR2 SYGVNS. Trimming removed 2 bases at V and 0 bases at J, with 13 bases between.

This clone was recorded a few times. J is TRBJ1-1 and V is TRBV29-1; D ambiguous. Germline V gene lookup returns CDR1 SQVTM and CDR2 ANQGSEA. The CDR3 runs to 13 residues. V was cut by 1 base and J by 5 bases, with 11 bases left in between. CDR3 DNA: TGCAGCGTTGAAGGGGAGTCCGGAACTGAAGCTTTCTTT. This sequence encodes CSVEGESGTEAFF.

The chain combines TRBV6-5 with TRBJ2-3, with 10 bases identical to TRBD2. Germline-derived CDR1 and CDR2 are MNHEY and SVGAGI. Trimming took 4 bases from V and 4 from J; bases not matched to a gene: 8. This CDR3 has 16 amino acids. The chain's CDR3 is CASSSPSGSSADTQYF. The DNA of the CDR3 is TGTGCCAGCAGTTCCCCTAGCGGGAGTAGCGCAGATACGCAGTATTTT.

Notes on this clone: An end of the junction does not agree with germline; a read error may underlie this. J is TRBJ2-7 and V is TRBV18; TRBD1 is a possible D gene (6 bases). Per the germline V gene, CDR1 is KGHSH and CDR2 is LQKENI. This CDR3 comprises 12 residues. The CDR3 bases are TGTGCCAGCTCACTGGGTAGGACAGAAAGTTTCTTC. It specifies CASSLGRTESFF.

V and J are TRBV28 and TRBJ1-1; D not certain. Trimming took off 2 bases at V and 1 base at J, with 8 bases between the two ends. From germline, CDR1 is MDHEN and CDR2 SYDVKM. The CDR3 extends over 14 amino acids. CDR3 residues: CASSLISPNTEAFF. The DNA for the CDR3 is TGTGCCAGCAGTTTAATCTCCCCGAACACTGAAGCTTTCTTT.

About this clone: One junction end does not reproduce the germline sequence, and a read error may be involved. The chain employs TRBV7-9 and TRBJ2-3; D is uncertain. The CDR3 is made up of 12 amino acids. Looked up from germline, CDR1 is SEHNR and CDR2 is FQNEAQ (reference sequence). CDR3 in amino acids: CSSSSGVNTQYF. The CDR3 nucleotides read TGTTCCAGCAGCTCCGGAGTTAATACGCAGTATTTT. Full variable domain (remainder filled in from reference TRBV7-9 and TRBJ2-3): DTGVSQNPRHKITKRGQNVTFRCDPISEHNRLYWYRQTLGQGPEFLTYFQNEAQLEKSRLLSDRFSAERPKGSFSTLEIQRTEQGDSAMYLCSSSSGVNTQYFGPGTRLTVL.

The chain couples TRBV6-1 to TRBJ1-1; D is possibly TRBD1 (6 bases). The CDR3 totals 15 residues. CDR1 MNHNS and CDR2 SASEGT come from the germline V gene. V lost 4 bases and J 1 base, leaving 13 bases between the germline ends. The CDR3 loop is CASSGSQGTNTEAFF. The CDR3 DNA reads TGTGCCAGCAGTGGCTCTCAGGGGACGAACACTGAAGCTTTCTTT.

The V call is TRBV6-1, the J call TRBJ2-7; 11 bases agree with TRBD2. The CDR3 covers 13 residues. Trimming removed 7 bases from V and 5 bases from J; junction bases left unmatched: 4. Looked up from germline, CDR1 is MNHNS and CDR2 is SASEGT. The CDR3 nucleotides read TGTGCCAGCACGCTAGCGGGGGGTAACGAGCAGTACTTC. Translation gives CASTLAGGNEQYF.

This chain connects TRBV4-1 to TRBJ2-3; 14 positions agree with TRBD2. Germline CDR1 reads MGHRA; CDR2 reads YSYEKL. This CDR3 has 20 residues. V gave up 3 bases and J gave up 7 bases; unmatched junction bases: 18. Here the CDR3 DNA reads TGCGCCAGCAGCCAGACCCACGATCCCGGGACTAGCGGGAGAGGAAATACGCAGTATTTT. This codes for CASSQTHDPGTSGRGNTQYF.

This sequence joins TRBV7-9 and TRBJ2-7, with TRBD2 matching 8 bases. This CDR3 spans 16 amino acids. Trimming took 5 bases from V and 5 from J; bases not matched to a gene: 14. Germline values: CDR1 SEHNR, CDR2 FQNEAQ (reference sequence). CDR3 region: CASSPRKGGRRNEQYF. The CDR3 bases are TGTGCCAGCAGCCCGAGGAAGGGCGGGAGGAGAAACGAGCAGTACTTC.

This rearrangement joins TRBV6-5 to TRBJ2-1; the match to TRBD1 covers 8 bases. The V and J ends lost 0 bases and 6 bases, in that order; junction bases with no gene match: 4. The germline V gene encodes CDR1 MNHEY and CDR2 SVGAGI. This CDR3 has 15 residues. CDR3 sequence: CASSYSTGASNEQFF. CDR3 coding DNA: TGTGCCAGCAGTTACTCGACAGGGGCAAGCAATGAGCAGTTCTTC.

This chain joins TRBV7-3 and TRBJ1-1; D might be TRBD1 (5 bases). The CDR3 contains 13 residues. The V end lost 1 base, the J end lost 5 bases, and 8 bases lay between the germline ends. Germline loops: CDR1 SGHTA, CDR2 FQGTGA. CDR3 coding DNA: TGTGCCAGCAGCTTAAGGGGCCCGACTGAAGCTTTCTTT. It is translated as CASSLRGPTEAFF.

This CDR3 reads CASSQIPGSRYGYTF. Written as DNA, the CDR3 is TGTGCCAGCAGCCAGATTCCGGGTAGCCGCTATGGCTACACCTTC. The chain uses TRBV7-2 and TRBJ1-2; no clear D. The V gene lost 5 bases and the J gene lost 4 bases, with 17 bases spanning the gap. Germline V lookup: CDR1 SGHTA, CDR2 FQGNSA. This CDR3 contains 15 residues.

The chain has TRBV5-1 and TRBJ2-1; TRBD2 matches at 8 bases. CDR3 length: 16 residues. The V segment lost 4 bases and the J segment 8 bases; nucleotides outside the gene matches: 14. CDR1 and CDR2 (germline): SGHRS, YFSETQ. The CDR3 DNA is TGCGCCAGCAGCGCATCCGGGACTAGGGTCGTAGATGAGCAGTTCTTC. It codes for CASSASGTRVVDEQFF.

This sequence joins TRBV7-9 and TRBJ2-7; the D is unclear. Trimming cost V 1 base and J 5 bases, with 15 bases left between them. The germline V gene has CDR1 SEHNR and CDR2 FQNEAQ (reference sequence). The CDR3 has 15 amino acids. The chain's CDR3 is CASSLGYAGSNEQYF. For the CDR3, the DNA is TGTGCCAGCAGCTTAGGTTATGCAGGCTCTAACGAGCAGTACTTC.

This clone was recorded only once. The J gene is TRBJ2-1, the V gene TRBV30, with 8 nucleotides matching TRBD2. The CDR3 is 15 amino acids. Germline assignment: CDR1 GTSNPN and CDR2 SVGIG (reference sequence). The ends lost 2 bases at V and 2 bases at J; junction bases unmatched: 5. CDR3 loop: CAWSTPGGPYNEQFF. In nucleotides, the CDR3 is TGTGCCTGGAGTACCCCGGGAGGGCCCTACAATGAGCAGTTCTTC.

The chain employs TRBV25-1 and TRBJ2-5; the D is unclear. Near its end, the DNA agrees better with TRBJ2-7, so the J call may be wrong. Germline CDR1 is MGHDK and CDR2 is SYGVNS. This CDR3 comprises 16 residues. CDR3 sequence: CASSEMGPERLYEQYF. In DNA form, the CDR3 reads TGTGCCAGCAGTGAGATGGGTCCGGAGAGGCTGTACGAGCAGTACTTC.

The genes are TRBV7-3 and TRBJ1-6, with D perhaps matching TRBD1 (5 bases). Trimming shortened V by 3 bases and J by 6 bases, and 9 bases separated the two germline ends. CDR1 is SGHTA and CDR2 is FQGTGA in the germline V gene. CDR3 length equals 14 residues. The CDR3 sequence: CASSLGGVNSPLHF. Written as DNA, the CDR3 is TGTGCCAGCAGCTTGGGGGGGGTTAATTCACCCCTCCACTTT. Full variable domain (outside the CDR3, taken from reference TRBV7-3 and TRBJ1-6): GAGVSQTPSNKVTEKGKYVELRCDPISGHTALYWYRQSLGQGPEFLIYFQGTGAADDSGLPNDRFFAVRPEGSVSTLKIQRTERGDSAVYLCASSLGGVNSPLHFGNGTRLTVT.

The rearrangement links TRBV11-2 to TRBJ1-1; no clear D gene. V lost 3 bases to trimming and J lost 0 bases, with 14 bases between them. Germline loops: CDR1 SGHAT, CDR2 FQNNGV. The CDR3 extends over 16 amino acids. CDR3 bases: TGTGCCAGCAGCTTTCAGGTTCCCCCTTTGAACACTGAAGCTTTCTTT. Its protein product is CASSFQVPPLNTEAFF.

The rearrangement joins TRBV11-3 to TRBJ2-3; TRBD2 agrees at 7 bases. The CDR3 covers 15 residues. Germline trimming cut 5 bases from V and 0 bases from J; bases unmatched to any gene: 5. Germline-derived CDR1 and CDR2 are SGHNT and YENEEA. This CDR3 is CASSRERGSTDTQYF. In DNA, the CDR3 is TGTGCCAGCAGCCGGGAGCGGGGAAGCACAGATACGCAGTATTTT.

V usage is TRBV7-2 and J usage is TRBJ2-1, with a weak D call TRBD2 (6 bases). The CDR3 is 13 residues long. CDR1 SGHTA and CDR2 FQGNSA come from the germline V gene. Trimming took 4 bases from V and 6 from J, leaving 10 bases between them. CDR3 region: CASSSGDPNEQFF. CDR3 sequence (DNA): TGTGCCAGCAGCTCGGGGGATCCCAATGAGCAGTTCTTC.

This clone has a handful of counts. The rearrangement joins TRBV6-1 to TRBJ1-1; 12 bases map to TRBD1. V trimming: 4 bases; J trimming: 12 bases; junction bases outside the gene matches: 9. The CDR3 sequence is 14 residues long. Germline assignment: CDR1 MNHNS and CDR2 SASEGT. CDR3 amino acids: CASSVGTGGLGTFF. The DNA of the CDR3 is TGTGCCAGCAGTGTTGGGACAGGGGGCTTAGGAACTTTCTTT.

CDR3 sequence: CASSTKFLAGGIETQYF. The CDR3 DNA sequence: TGTGCCAGTAGTACCAAGTTCCTAGCGGGGGGGATTGAGACCCAGTACTTC. V and J are TRBV19 and TRBJ2-5, with 12 bases fitting TRBD2. The V and J ends lost 4 bases and 5 bases, in that order; junction bases with no gene match: 11. The CDR3 consists of 17 residues. Germline CDR1 and CDR2: LNHDA and SQIVND (reference sequence).

CDR3 residues: CASSSSQGLTEAFF. DNA for the CDR3: TGTGCCAGCAGCTCCTCACAGGGGCTCACTGAAGCTTTCTTT. This chain connects TRBV28 to TRBJ1-1, with 7 bases lining up with TRBD1. This CDR3 comprises 14 residues. V shed 6 bases and J 4 bases; nucleotides not matched to a gene: 8. The germline gives CDR1 MDHEN, CDR2 SYDVKM.